This T cell receptor beta chain derives from a study of cytomegalovirus exposure and HLA in healthy donors. Germline V gene lookup returns CDR1 MNHEY and CDR2 SMNVEV (reference sequence). The CDR3 has 12 amino acids. Trimming removed 7 bases at V and 4 bases at J, with 10 bases between. Study-level results: Investigators reported 150 to 200 TCR beta chains as tied to cytomegalovirus. Within the approximately 110 validation repertoires, first-cohort TCR clusters tended to co-occur, according to a later analysis. A classifier reportedly called cytomegalovirus status with high sensitivity and specificity.

Sequencing was performed with immunoSEQ multiplex PCR; in TCRdb, only in-frame clones are kept and a portion is missing. The sample includes 100,000 to 120,000 clones, more than 70% of them seen just once. Comment on this clone: Antigen unknown.

From the 120-subject validation cohort, which was separate from the approximately 720-subject first cohort, the donors were drawn. The receptor was derived from a woman between 18 and 29 years old in good health and CMV-seronegative. Sequences were obtained from PBMCs. The V gene is TRBV27, the J gene TRBJ1-2; maybe TRBD1 (6 bases). CDR3 sequence reads: CASKGGPYGYTF. The DNA for the CDR3 is TGTGCCAGCAAGGGGGGGCCCTATGGCTACACCTTC.